These T cell receptor beta chains were read from a single sample in a study of cytomegalovirus exposure and HLA in healthy donors. Profiled with immunoSEQ multiplex PCR; TCRdb holds only in-frame clones, not every one. Here the sample spans around 160,000 clones, over 70% being singletons. Sequencing used PBMCs. These receptors were collected from a woman between 40 and 50 years old in good health and CMV-seropositive. Both conserved end residues are part of each CDR3. Fields, in order: D gene, V gene, clone size, J gene, CDR3 DNA, CDR3 protein. The D gene is left open where the match is weak. Size tells how often a clone was seen (once, few, many) or the class of an expanded clone, and some rows leave it out.

TRBD1,TRBV28,NA,TRBJ2-1,TGTGCCAGCAGGTCAGGGGGCTATGAGCAGTTCTTC,CASRSGGYEQFF
TRBD1,TRBV2,NA,TRBJ2-7,TGTGCCAGCACCGAGACAGGGGGAGACGAGCAGTACTTC,CASTETGGDEQYF
TRBD1,TRBV28,NA,TRBJ1-2,TGTGCCAGCAGTCCCCCGACAGGGTTTGGTGGCTACACCTTC,CASSPPTGFGGYTF
NA,TRBV4-2,once,TRBJ1-3,TGTGCCAGCAGCCAAGATCAGGTGTTCTCTGGAAACACCATATATTTT,CASSQDQVFSGNTIYF
TRBD1,TRBV6-1,NA,TRBJ2-7,TGTGCCAGCAGTGAAGCGACAGGGTCGAGCGAGCAGTACTTC,CASSEATGSSEQYF
NA,TRBV5-1,NA,TRBJ2-7,TGCGCCAGCAAGAGTATTAACTACGAGCAGTACTTC,CASKSINYEQYF
TRBD1,TRBV4-1,once,TRBJ2-5,TGCGCCAGCAGCCGGACCCCCCAGGGACAGCAAGAGACCCAGTACTTC,CASSRTPQGQQETQYF
TRBD2,TRBV2,NA,TRBJ2-5,TGTGCCGGTGGGACTAGCATACGGGAGACCCAGTACTTC,CAGGTSIRETQYF
NA,TRBV25-1,NA,TRBJ1-6,TGTGCCAGCAGTGAAACCCTGGACAGTCGGATTTCACCCCTCCACTTT,CASSETLDSRISPLHF
NA,TRBV10-2,NA,TRBJ2-7,TGCGCCAGCACCCGGGACTTCTACTACGAGCAGTACTTC,CASTRDFYYEQYF
NA,TRBV5-1,NA,TRBJ2-7,TGCGCCAGCAGCTTAACAGGGATGAGCTCCTACGAGCAGTACTTC,CASSLTGMSSYEQYF
TRBD1,TRBV5-6,NA,TRBJ1-5,TGTGCCAGCAACCACAGGGGTAGCAATCAGCCCCAGCATTTT,CASNHRGSNQPQHF
NA,TRBV19,NA,TRBJ2-5,TGTGCCAGTGGGACTGGACTGAATCAAGAGACCCAGTACTTC,CASGTGLNQETQYF
TRBD2,TRBV29-1,NA,TRBJ2-7,TGCAGCGTATTACTAGCGGGGGGGTATAGCCCCTACGAGCAGTACTTC,CSVLLAGGYSPYEQYF
NA,TRBV6-5,NA,TRBJ1-2,TGTGCCAGCAAATTGACAGCCCCCAAATCCTATGGCTACACCTTC,CASKLTAPKSYGYTF
NA,TRBV6-1,NA,TRBJ2-7,TGTGCCAGCCGCAGGGTATACGAGCAGTACTTC,CASRRVYEQYF
NA,TRBV27,NA,TRBJ1-6,TGTGCCAGCAGTACCTCCCAGACAGCAAATTCACCCCTCCACTTT,CASSTSQTANSPLHF
TRBD2,TRBV7-2,NA,TRBJ2-7,TGTGCCAGCAGCTTAGTCGGGACTAGCTCCTACGAGCAGTACTTC,CASSLVGTSSYEQYF
TRBD2,TRBV6-6,NA,TRBJ2-5,TGTGCCAGCAGTTACTTTGCGGGGGGAGAGACCCAGTACTTC,CASSYFAGGETQYF
TRBD2,TRBV15,NA,TRBJ2-7,TGTGCCACCAGCAGATCCGAATCCGCGCGGGGGGTGCGGGAGCAGTACTTC,CATSRSESARGVREQYF
TRBD1,TRBV7-7,few,TRBJ2-5,TGTGCCAGCAGCCCCACGACAGGGTCTCAAGAGACCCAGTACTTC,CASSPTTGSQETQYF
TRBD1,TRBV7-6,NA,TRBJ2-2,TGTGCCAGCAGCCCCTTAGCCGGACAGGGTCCCGGGGAGCTGTTTTTT,CASSPLAGQGPGELFF
NA,TRBV6-1,NA,TRBJ2-1,TGTGCCAGCAGTGAACCCGGGACACAGTTCTTC,CASSEPGTQFF
NA,TRBV19,NA,TRBJ2-5,TGTGCCAGTAGTATGTTATGGGAGAGCGGAGGAACCCAGTACTTC,CASSMLWESGGTQYF
NA,TRBV28,few,TRBJ1-5,TGTGCCAGCAGCCCGGGCAAGGGCGGGGGGCAGCCCCAGCATTTT,CASSPGKGGGQPQHF
NA,TRBV4-1,NA,TRBJ1-2,TGCGCCAGCAGCCAAGTCTCGTCGGGGGACGGCTACACCTTC,CASSQVSSGDGYTF
NA,TRBV2,NA,TRBJ2-5,TGTGCCAGCACCGCGACAGAACCAGAGACCCAGTACTTC,CASTATEPETQYF
TRBD2,TRBV6-5,few,TRBJ2-3,TGTGCCAGCAGTCCTGGGGGGGGGACGCAGTATTTT,CASSPGGGTQYF
TRBD2,TRBV6-1,NA,TRBJ2-1,TGTGCCAGCAGTCTCAGCGGGGGGCCTTACAATGAGCAGTTCTTC,CASSLSGGPYNEQFF
TRBD1,TRBV2,NA,TRBJ2-5,TGTGCCAGCAATAGGGGACAGGGGGCGGGAGAGACCCAGTACTTC,CASNRGQGAGETQYF
TRBD1,TRBV5-1,NA,TRBJ1-5,TGCGCCAGCAGCTTTGCAGGGGGCGGACAGCCCCAGCATTTT,CASSFAGGGQPQHF
TRBD1,TRBV6-5,NA,TRBJ1-5,TGTGCCAGCATTCCCGGGACAGGGGATCAGCCCCAGCATTTT,CASIPGTGDQPQHF
TRBD1,TRBV5-6,NA,TRBJ2-3,TGTGCCAGCAGCTTGACAGGGACAGGGTACGGCACAGATACGCAGTATTTT,CASSLTGTGYGTDTQYF
TRBD1,TRBV15,NA,TRBJ1-2,TGTGCCACCAGCGGGGACAGGTTATGGGGCTACACCTTC,CATSGDRLWGYTF
TRBD2,TRBV30,NA,TRBJ2-1,TGTGCCTGGAGTGGACTAGCGGGGGGGCATGATGAGCAGTTCTTC,CAWSGLAGGHDEQFF